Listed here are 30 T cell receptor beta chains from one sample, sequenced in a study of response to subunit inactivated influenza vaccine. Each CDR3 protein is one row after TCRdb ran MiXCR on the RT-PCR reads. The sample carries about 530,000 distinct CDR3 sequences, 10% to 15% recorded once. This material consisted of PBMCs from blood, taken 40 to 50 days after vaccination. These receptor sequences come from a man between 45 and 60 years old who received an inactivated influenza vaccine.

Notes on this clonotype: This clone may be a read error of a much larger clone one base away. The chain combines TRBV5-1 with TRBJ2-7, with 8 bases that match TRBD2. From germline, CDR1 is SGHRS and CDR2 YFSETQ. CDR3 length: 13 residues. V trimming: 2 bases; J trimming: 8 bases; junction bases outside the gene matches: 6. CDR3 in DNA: TGCGCCAGCAGCTTTCGGGAGGGCGACCAGCAGTACTTC. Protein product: CASSFREGDQQYF.

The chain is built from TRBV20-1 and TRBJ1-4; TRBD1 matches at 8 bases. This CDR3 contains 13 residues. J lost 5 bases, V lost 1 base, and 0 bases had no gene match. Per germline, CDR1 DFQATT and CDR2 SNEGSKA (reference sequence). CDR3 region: CSARGTGNEKLFF. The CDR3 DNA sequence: TGCAGTGCTAGAGGGACAGGGAATGAAAAACTGTTTTTT.

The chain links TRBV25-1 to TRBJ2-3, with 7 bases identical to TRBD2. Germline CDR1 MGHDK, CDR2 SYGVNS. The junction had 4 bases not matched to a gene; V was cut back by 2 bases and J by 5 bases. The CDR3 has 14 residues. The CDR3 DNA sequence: TGTGCCAGCAGTGAACCGCGGGGGTTAGATACGCAGTATTTT. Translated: CASSEPRGLDTQYF.

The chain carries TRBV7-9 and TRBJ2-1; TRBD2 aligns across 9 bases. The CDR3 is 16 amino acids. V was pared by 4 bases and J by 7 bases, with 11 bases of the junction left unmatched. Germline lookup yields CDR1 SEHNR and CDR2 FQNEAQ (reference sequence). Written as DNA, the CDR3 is TGTGCCAGCAGCTACGCTGGCGGGGGGGCAAGAAATGAGCAGTTCTTC. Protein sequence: CASSYAGGGARNEQFF.

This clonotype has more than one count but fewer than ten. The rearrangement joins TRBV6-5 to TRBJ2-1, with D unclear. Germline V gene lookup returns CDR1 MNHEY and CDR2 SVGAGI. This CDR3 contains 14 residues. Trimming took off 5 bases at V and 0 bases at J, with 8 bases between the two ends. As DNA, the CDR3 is TGTGCCAGCAGTACCTCGCGCTCCTACAATGAGCAGTTCTTC. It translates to CASSTSRSYNEQFF.

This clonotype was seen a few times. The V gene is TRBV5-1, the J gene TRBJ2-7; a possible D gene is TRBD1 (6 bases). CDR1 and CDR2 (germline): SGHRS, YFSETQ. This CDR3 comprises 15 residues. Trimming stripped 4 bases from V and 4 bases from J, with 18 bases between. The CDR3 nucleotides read TGCGCCAGCAGCCCGGGGACGAAACAGGGATACGAGCAGTACTTC. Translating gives CASSPGTKQGYEQYF.

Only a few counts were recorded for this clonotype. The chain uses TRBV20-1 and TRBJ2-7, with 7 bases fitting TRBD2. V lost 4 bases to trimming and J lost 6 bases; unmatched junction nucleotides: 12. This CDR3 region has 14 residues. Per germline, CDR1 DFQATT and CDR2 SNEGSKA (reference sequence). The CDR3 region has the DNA TGCAGTGCTATACGCGGAGCAGGGAGGGGCGAGCAGTACTTC. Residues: CSAIRGAGRGEQYF.

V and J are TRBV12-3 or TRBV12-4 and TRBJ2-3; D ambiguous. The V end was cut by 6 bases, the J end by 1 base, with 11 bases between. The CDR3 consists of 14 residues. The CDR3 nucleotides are TGTGCCAGCAGCAATGGCGGCCGCACAGATACGCAGTATTTT. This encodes CASSNGGRTDTQYF.

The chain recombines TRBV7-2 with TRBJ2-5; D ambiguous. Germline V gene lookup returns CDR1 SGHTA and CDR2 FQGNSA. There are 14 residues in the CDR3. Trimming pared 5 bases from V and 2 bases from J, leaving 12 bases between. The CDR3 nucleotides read TGTGCCAGCAGCCGACAAGCCCAGCAAGAGACCCAGTACTTC. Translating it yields CASSRQAQQETQYF.

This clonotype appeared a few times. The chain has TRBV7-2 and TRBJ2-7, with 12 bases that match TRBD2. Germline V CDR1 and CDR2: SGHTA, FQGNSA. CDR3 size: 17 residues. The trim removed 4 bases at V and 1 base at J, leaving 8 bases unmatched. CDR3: CASSSQHGLAGSYEQYF. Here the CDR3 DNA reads TGTGCCAGCAGCTCTCAGCACGGACTAGCGGGGTCCTACGAGCAGTACTTC.

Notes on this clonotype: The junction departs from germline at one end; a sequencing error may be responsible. The CDR3 spells CSARGDREDTQYF. CDR3 nucleotide sequence: TGCAGTGCTAGAGGTGACAGGGAAGACACCCAGTACTTC. The J gene is TRBJ2-5, the V gene TRBV20-1; the match to TRBD1 covers 7 bases. Per germline, CDR1 DFQATT and CDR2 SNEGSKA (reference sequence). The CDR3 has 13 residues.

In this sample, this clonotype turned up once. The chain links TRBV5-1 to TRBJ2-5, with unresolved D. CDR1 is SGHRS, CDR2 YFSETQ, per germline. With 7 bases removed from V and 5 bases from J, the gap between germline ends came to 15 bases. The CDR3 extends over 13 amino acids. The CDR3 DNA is TGCGCCAGCGCTCCCGGACCGTGGGAGACCCAGTACTTC. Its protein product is CASAPGPWETQYF.

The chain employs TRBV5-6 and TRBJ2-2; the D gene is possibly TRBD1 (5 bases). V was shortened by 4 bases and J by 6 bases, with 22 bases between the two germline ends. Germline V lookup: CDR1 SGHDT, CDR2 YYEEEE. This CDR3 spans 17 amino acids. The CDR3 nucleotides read TGTGCCAGCAGCACGGTCGGCGGCCAGGGTTGGTCCGGGGAGCTGTTTTTT. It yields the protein CASSTVGGQGWSGELFF.

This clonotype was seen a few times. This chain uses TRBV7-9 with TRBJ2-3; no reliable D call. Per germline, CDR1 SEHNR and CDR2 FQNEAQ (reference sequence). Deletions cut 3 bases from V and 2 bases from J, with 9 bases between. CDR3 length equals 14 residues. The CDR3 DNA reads TGTGCCAGCAGCTTTGCTACCAACACAGATACGCAGTATTTT. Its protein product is CASSFATNTDTQYF. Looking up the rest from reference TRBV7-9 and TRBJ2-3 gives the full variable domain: DTGVSQNPRHKITKRGQNVTFRCDPISEHNRLYWYRQTLGQGPEFLTYFQNEAQLEKSRLLSDRFSAERPKGSFSTLEIQRTEQGDSAMYLCASSFATNTDTQYFGPGTRLTVL.

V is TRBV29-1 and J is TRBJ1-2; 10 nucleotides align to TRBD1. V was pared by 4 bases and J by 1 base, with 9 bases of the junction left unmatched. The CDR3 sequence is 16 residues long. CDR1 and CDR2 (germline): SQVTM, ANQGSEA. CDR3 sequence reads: CSVAYPGQGSNYGYTF. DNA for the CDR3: TGCAGCGTTGCCTACCCGGGACAGGGGAGTAACTATGGCTACACCTTC.

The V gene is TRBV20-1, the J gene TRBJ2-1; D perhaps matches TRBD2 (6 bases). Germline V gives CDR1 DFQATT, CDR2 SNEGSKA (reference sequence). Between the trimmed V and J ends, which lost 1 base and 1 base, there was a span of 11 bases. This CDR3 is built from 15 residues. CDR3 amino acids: CSARVRERSYNEQFF. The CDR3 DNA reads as TGCAGTGCTAGAGTCCGGGAGAGGTCCTACAATGAGCAGTTCTTC.

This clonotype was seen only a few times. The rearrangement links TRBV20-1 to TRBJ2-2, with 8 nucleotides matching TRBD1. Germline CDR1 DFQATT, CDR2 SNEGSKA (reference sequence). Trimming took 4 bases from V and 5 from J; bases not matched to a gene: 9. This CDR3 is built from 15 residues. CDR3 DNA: TGCAGTGCTACCTTACAGGGGGTACGAACCGGGGAGCTGTTTTTT. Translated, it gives CSATLQGVRTGELFF.

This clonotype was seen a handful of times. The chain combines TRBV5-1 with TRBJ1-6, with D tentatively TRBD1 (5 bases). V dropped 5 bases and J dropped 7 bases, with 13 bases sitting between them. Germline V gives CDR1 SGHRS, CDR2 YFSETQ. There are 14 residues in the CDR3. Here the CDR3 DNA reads TGCGCCAGCAGTTCGAGGGGTGGGAATTCACCCCTCCACTTT. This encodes CASSSRGGNSPLHF. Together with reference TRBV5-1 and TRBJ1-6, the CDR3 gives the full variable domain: KAGVTQTPRYLIKTRGQQVTLSCSPISGHRSVSWYQQTPGQGLQFLFEYFSETQRNKGNFPGRFSGRQFSNSRSEMNVSTLELGDSALYLCASSSRGGNSPLHFGNGTRLTVT.

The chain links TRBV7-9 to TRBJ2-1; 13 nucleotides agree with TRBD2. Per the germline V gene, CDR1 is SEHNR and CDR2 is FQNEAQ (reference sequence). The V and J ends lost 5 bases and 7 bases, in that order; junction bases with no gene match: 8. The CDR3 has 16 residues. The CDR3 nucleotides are TGTGCCAGCAGCCCCCGGACTAGCGGGGGCGGGAATGAGCAGTTCTTC. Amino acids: CASSPRTSGGGNEQFF.

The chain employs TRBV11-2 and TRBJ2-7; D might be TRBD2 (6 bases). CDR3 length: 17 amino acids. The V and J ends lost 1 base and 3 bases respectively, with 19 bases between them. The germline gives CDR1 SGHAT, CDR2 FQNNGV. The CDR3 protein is CASSLGRGRLVGYEQYF. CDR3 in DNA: TGTGCCAGCAGCTTAGGCCGGGGGAGGCTCGTGGGCTACGAGCAGTACTTC.

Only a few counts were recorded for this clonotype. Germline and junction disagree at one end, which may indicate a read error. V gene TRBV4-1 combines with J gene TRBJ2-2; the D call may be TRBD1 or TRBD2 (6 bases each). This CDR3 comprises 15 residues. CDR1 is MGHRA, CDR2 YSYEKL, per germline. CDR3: CASSHGGLNSGELFF. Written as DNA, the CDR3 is TGCGCCAGCAGCCACGGGGGCCTTAACAGCGGGGAGCTGTTTTTT.

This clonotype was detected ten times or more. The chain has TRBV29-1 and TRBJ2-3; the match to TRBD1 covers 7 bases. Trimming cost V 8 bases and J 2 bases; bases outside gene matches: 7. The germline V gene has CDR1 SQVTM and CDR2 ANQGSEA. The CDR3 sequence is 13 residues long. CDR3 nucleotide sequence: TGCAGCTACGGGAAGGGGGCCACAGATACGCAGTATTTT. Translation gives CSYGKGATDTQYF.

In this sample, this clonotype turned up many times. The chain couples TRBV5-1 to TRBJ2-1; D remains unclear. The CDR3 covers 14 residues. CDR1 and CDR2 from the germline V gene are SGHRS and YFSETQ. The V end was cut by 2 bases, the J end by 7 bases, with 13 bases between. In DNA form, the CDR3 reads TGCGCCAGCAGCTTCGGATCCCGTAAGAATGAGCAGTTCTTC. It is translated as CASSFGSRKNEQFF.

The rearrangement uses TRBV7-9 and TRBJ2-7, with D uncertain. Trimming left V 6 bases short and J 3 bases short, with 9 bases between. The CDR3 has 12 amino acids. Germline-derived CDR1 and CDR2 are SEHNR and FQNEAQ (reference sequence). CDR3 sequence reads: CASSRQNYEQYF. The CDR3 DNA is TGTGCCAGCAGTAGGCAGAACTACGAGCAGTACTTC.

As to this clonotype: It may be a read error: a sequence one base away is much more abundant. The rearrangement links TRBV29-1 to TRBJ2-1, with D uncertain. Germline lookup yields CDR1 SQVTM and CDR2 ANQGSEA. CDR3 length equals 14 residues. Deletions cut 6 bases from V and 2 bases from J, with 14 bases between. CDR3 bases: TGCAGCGTAGGAACCGGACGGGCCTACAATGAGCAGTTCTTC. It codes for CSVGTGRAYNEQFF.

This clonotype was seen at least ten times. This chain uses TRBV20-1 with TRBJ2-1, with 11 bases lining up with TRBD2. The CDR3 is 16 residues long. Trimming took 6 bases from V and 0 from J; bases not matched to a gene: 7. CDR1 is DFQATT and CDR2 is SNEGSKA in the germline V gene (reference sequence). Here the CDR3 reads CSAGLAGLSSYNEQFF. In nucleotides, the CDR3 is TGCAGTGCCGGACTAGCGGGTCTGAGCTCCTACAATGAGCAGTTCTTC.

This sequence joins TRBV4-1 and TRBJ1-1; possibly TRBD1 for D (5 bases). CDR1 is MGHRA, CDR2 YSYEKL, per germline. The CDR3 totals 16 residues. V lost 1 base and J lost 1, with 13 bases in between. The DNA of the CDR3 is TGCGCCAGCAGCCAAGGCATGGGGGAACGGAACACTGAAGCTTTCTTT. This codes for CASSQGMGERNTEAFF.

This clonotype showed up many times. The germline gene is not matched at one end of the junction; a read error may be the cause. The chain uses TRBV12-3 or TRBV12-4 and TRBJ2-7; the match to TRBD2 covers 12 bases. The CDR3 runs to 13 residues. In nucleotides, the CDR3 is TGTGCCAGCAGTCTAGCGGGAGGGCTCGAGCAGTACTTC. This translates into CASSLAGGLEQYF.

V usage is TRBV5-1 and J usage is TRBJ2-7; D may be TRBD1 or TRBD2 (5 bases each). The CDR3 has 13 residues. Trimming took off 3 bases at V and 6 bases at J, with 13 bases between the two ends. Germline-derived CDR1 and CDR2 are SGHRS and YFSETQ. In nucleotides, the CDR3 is TGCGCCAGCAGCTGGGGACCGGGCGCCGAGCAGTACTTC. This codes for CASSWGPGAEQYF.

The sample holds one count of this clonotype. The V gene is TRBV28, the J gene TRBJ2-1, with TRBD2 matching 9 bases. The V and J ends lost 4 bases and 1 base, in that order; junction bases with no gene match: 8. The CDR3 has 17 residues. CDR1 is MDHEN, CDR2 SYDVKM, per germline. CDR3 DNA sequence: TGTGCCAGCAGTTCCCCCCGAGCGGGAGGTTCCTACAATGAGCAGTTCTTC. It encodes CASSSPRAGGSYNEQFF.